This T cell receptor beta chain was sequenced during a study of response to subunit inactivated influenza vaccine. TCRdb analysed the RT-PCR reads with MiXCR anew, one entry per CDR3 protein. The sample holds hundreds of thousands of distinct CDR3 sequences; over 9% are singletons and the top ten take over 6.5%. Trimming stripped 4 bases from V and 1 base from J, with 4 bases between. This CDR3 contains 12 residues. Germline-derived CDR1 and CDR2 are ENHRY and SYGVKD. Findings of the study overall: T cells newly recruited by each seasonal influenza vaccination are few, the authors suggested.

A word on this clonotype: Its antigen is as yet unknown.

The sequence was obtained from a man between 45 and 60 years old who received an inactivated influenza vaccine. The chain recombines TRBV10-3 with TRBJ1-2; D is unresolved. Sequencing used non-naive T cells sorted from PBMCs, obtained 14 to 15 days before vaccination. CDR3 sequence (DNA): TGTGCCATCAGTGGGGGTAACTATGGCTACACCTTC. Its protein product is CAISGGNYGYTF.